A single sample is the source of the 27 T cell receptor beta chains below, sequenced in a study of T cell responses to AZD1222 COVID-19 vaccine. Clones were sequenced by immunoSEQ multiplex PCR, and TCRdb holds only the in-frame ones, with some missing. The repertoire holds approximately 91,000 clones, with roughly 90% as singletons. Source: peripheral blood, taken on day 0 of AZD1222 vaccination. These receptors all come from an adult in good health.

The V call is TRBV5-1, the J call TRBJ1-1; TRBD1 aligns across 8 bases. The length of the CDR3 is 13 residues. Germline lookup yields CDR1 SGHRS and CDR2 YFSETQ. Losses at the gene ends were 4 bases for V and 6 bases for J; bases not matched to a gene: 5. The CDR3 loop reads CASSDRGRAEAFF. CDR3 nucleotides: TGCGCCAGCAGCGACAGGGGTCGGGCTGAAGCTTTCTTT.

The chain joins TRBV27 to TRBJ2-1; 14 nucleotides align to TRBD2. The CDR3 covers 18 residues. The V gene's germline CDR1 is MNHEY and CDR2 SMNVEV (reference sequence). Unmatched junction bases numbered 9, after V lost 4 bases and J lost 4 bases. DNA for the CDR3: TGTGCCAGCAGTTCCCCGACTAGCGGGGGGGCCCCATACAATGAGCAGTTCTTC. Its translation: CASSSPTSGGAPYNEQFF.

V usage is TRBV24-1 and J usage is TRBJ2-3; no clear D gene. Germline V gene data show CDR1 as KGHDR and CDR2 as SFDVKD. Trimming cost V 4 bases and J 2 bases, with 9 bases left between them. CDR3 length: 14 residues. The CDR3 region has the DNA TGTGCCACCAGTGAGACTGGTACCACAGATACGCAGTATTTT. It translates to CATSETGTTDTQYF.

This clone has only a few counts. The rearrangement uses TRBV28 and TRBJ2-7, with 10 bases fitting TRBD1. Germline V CDR1 and CDR2: MDHEN, SYDVKM. V lost 5 bases, J lost 7 bases, and 8 bases stayed unmatched. This CDR3 has 14 amino acids. The CDR3 nucleotides are TGTGCCAGCAGTCCGCCGGGACAGGGGTGGGAGCAGTACTTC. Translating gives CASSPPGQGWEQYF.

This clone was detected a few times. This chain links TRBV7-2 with TRBJ1-2; possibly TRBD1 for D (5 bases). This CDR3 region has 15 residues. The V end was cut by 1 base, the J end by 8 bases, with 17 bases between. CDR1 is SGHTA and CDR2 is FQGNSA in the germline V gene. The CDR3 bases are TGTGCCAGCAGCTTAGGAAACCGGGTTGGGGCCGGCTACACCTTC. Translating gives CASSLGNRVGAGYTF.

This chain links TRBV6-5 with TRBJ1-4; 8 nucleotides match TRBD1. The CDR3 is 15 residues long. The V gene end was trimmed by 6 bases and the J gene end by 5 bases; junction bases not matched to a gene: 8. CDR1 is MNHEY, CDR2 SVGAGI, per germline. The CDR3 region has the DNA TGTGCCAGCAGACAATGGACAGGGAACAATGAAAAACTGTTTTTT. This sequence encodes CASRQWTGNNEKLFF.

This clone was detected a few times. V gene TRBV19 combines with J gene TRBJ2-1, with D possibly TRBD2 on 5 matching bases. V was cut by 6 bases and J by 3 bases, with 12 bases left in between. Per the germline V gene, CDR1 is LNHDA and CDR2 is SQIVND (reference sequence). The CDR3 runs 14 residues. CDR3 nucleotide sequence: TGTGCCAGTAGCTCGGGAAGAGTCTACAATGAGCAGTTCTTC. Its translation is CASSSGRVYNEQFF.

The chain joins TRBV5-6 to TRBJ1-2; D gene unclear. This CDR3 is built from 13 residues. V shed 0 bases and J shed 2 bases, with 5 bases lying between them. Per germline, CDR1 SGHDT and CDR2 YYEEEE. This chain's CDR3 is CASSLGRNYGYTF. The CDR3 bases are TGTGCCAGCAGCTTGGGCAGAAACTATGGCTACACCTTC.

This clone was seen once. V and J are TRBV5-1 and TRBJ1-2; 10 positions agree with TRBD1. The V gene's germline CDR1 is SGHRS and CDR2 YFSETQ. The length of the CDR3 is 15 residues. J gave up 1 base and V 3 bases, and 3 bases lay outside the gene matches. In DNA form, the CDR3 reads TGCGCCAGCAGCTCTGGGACAGGGGTTAACTATGGCTACACCTTC. Its protein product is CASSSGTGVNYGYTF.

The CDR3 nucleotides read TGTGCCAGTAGTGATCAGGGACAAGAGACCCAGTACTTC. Encoded protein: CASSDQGQETQYF. The V and J genes are TRBV19 and TRBJ2-5; D is perhaps TRBD1 (5 bases). CDR1 LNHDA and CDR2 SQIVND come from the germline V gene (reference sequence). V lost 5 bases to trimming and J lost 2 bases, with 9 bases between them. There are 13 residues in the CDR3.

The J gene is TRBJ1-5, the V gene TRBV4-2; D is possibly TRBD1 (5 bases). CDR3 size: 17 residues. Germline CDR1 reads LGHNA; CDR2 reads YNFKEQ. V was cut by 2 bases and J by 4 bases, with 18 bases left in between. DNA for the CDR3: TGTGCCAGCAGCCAATTGGGGGGGAGGAATCCTAATCAGCCCCAGCATTTT. This encodes CASSQLGGRNPNQPQHF.

This chain uses TRBV7-2 with TRBJ2-5; 7 nucleotides align to TRBD2. V lost 7 bases to trimming and J lost 5 bases; unmatched junction nucleotides: 7. Germline CDR1 reads SGHTA; CDR2 reads FQGNSA. CDR3 size: 13 residues. CDR3 protein: CASTTGGWETQYF. CDR3 nucleotide sequence: TGTGCCAGCACCACGGGGGGTTGGGAGACCCAGTACTTC.

The J gene is TRBJ2-4, the V gene TRBV27, with no clear D. V lost 7 bases, J lost 5 bases, and 12 bases lay in between. Germline V gives CDR1 MNHEY, CDR2 SMNVEV (reference sequence). This CDR3 is built from 13 residues. CDR3 in amino acids: CASMSGPQNIQYF. CDR3 bases: TGTGCCAGCATGTCCGGGCCCCAAAACATTCAGTACTTC.

The chain links TRBV13 to TRBJ1-2; possible D gene TRBD1, 6 bases. Germline V gene data show CDR1 as PRHDT and CDR2 as FYEKMQ (reference sequence). The V and J ends lost 0 bases and 7 bases respectively, with 12 bases between them. The CDR3 totals 14 residues. CDR3 DNA: TGTGCCAGCAGCTTAGGCGGGGGGCCGGGTGGCTACACCTTC. Protein sequence: CASSLGGGPGGYTF.

The rearrangement links TRBV2 to TRBJ1-2, with 7 bases aligning to TRBD1. CDR3 length: 12 amino acids. CDR1 is SNHLY, CDR2 FYNNEI, per germline. Losses at the gene ends were 6 bases for V and 13 bases for J; bases not matched to a gene: 11. CDR3 loop: CASRGQRLWLTF. In nucleotides, the CDR3 is TGTGCCAGCAGGGGACAGCGCCTCTGGCTCACCTTC.

This sequence joins TRBV27 and TRBJ2-3; D may be TRBD2 (6 bases). The germline V gene encodes CDR1 MNHEY and CDR2 SMNVEV (reference sequence). CDR3 length equals 15 residues. V was cut by 4 bases and J by 3 bases, with 14 bases left in between. CDR3 sequence (DNA): TGTGCCAGCAGTTCATACCGGCTAGCGACAGATACGCAGTATTTT. It codes for CASSSYRLATDTQYF.

This chain uses TRBV12-3 or TRBV12-4 with TRBJ1-1; D not resolved. The length of the CDR3 is 12 residues. Trimming took 1 base from V and 7 from J, leaving 7 bases between them. The CDR3 region is CASSLGGNEAFF. In DNA, the CDR3 is TGTGCCAGCAGTTTAGGAGGGAATGAAGCTTTCTTT.

This chain uses TRBV11-2 with TRBJ1-2; weak D call: TRBD1 (6 bases). Trimming left V 1 base short and J 7 bases short, with 13 bases between. The V gene's germline CDR1 is SGHAT and CDR2 FQNNGV. The CDR3 consists of 14 residues. The CDR3 coding sequence is TGTGCCAGCAGCTTAGTGGGGGCGGGAGGTGGCTACACCTTC. This translates into CASSLVGAGGGYTF. Complete variable domain (other parts from reference TRBV11-2 and TRBJ1-2): EAGVAQSPRYKIIEKRQSVAFWCNPISGHATLYWYQQILGQGPKLLIQFQNNGVVDDSQLPKDRFSAERLKGVDSTLKIQPAKLEDSAVYLCASSLVGAGGGYTFGSGTRLTVV.

The chain joins TRBV20-1 to TRBJ1-3; D gene uncertain. V was shortened by 4 bases and J by 8 bases, with 6 bases between the two germline ends. CDR3 length: 10 residues. The germline V gene has CDR1 DFQATT and CDR2 SNEGSKA (reference sequence). Here the CDR3 DNA reads TGCAGTGCTATGCGGGACACCATATATTTT. This gives the protein CSAMRDTIYF.

This clone occurred once. The chain uses TRBV19 and TRBJ1-5, with TRBD1 matching 10 bases. Per germline, CDR1 LNHDA and CDR2 SQIVND (reference sequence). V gave up 5 bases and J gave up 4 bases; unmatched junction bases: 14. This CDR3 is built from 18 residues. The CDR3 region is CASSPSSGTGARNQPQHF. DNA for the CDR3: TGTGCCAGTAGTCCAAGTTCCGGGACAGGGGCGCGGAATCAGCCCCAGCATTTT.

V is TRBV18 and J is TRBJ2-7, with D hard to call. This CDR3 is built from 12 residues. Germline V gene lookup returns CDR1 KGHSH and CDR2 LQKENI. V was trimmed by 5 bases and J by 8 bases, leaving 13 bases between them. The CDR3 sequence: CASSTPEGKQYF. The DNA of the CDR3 is TGTGCCAGCTCAACGCCCGAAGGGAAGCAGTACTTC.

V usage is TRBV4-1 and J usage is TRBJ1-5; 7 bases are a match to TRBD1. The CDR3 loop spans 15 amino acids. CDR1 is MGHRA, CDR2 YSYEKL, per germline. V was clipped by 3 bases and J by 2 bases; unmatched bases: 4. The CDR3 DNA follows: TGCGCCAGCAGCCAGACAGGGACTGGCAATCAGCCCCAGCATTTT. Protein sequence: CASSQTGTGNQPQHF.

The V gene is TRBV6-2 or TRBV6-3, the J gene TRBJ2-7; D perhaps matches TRBD2 (6 bases). The CDR3 is made up of 13 amino acids. Germline V CDR1 and CDR2: MNHEY, SVGEGT. The V gene lost 2 bases and the J gene lost 6 bases, with 11 bases spanning the gap. CDR3 in amino acids: CASSYPRGTEQYF. DNA for the CDR3: TGTGCCAGCAGTTACCCGCGGGGCACCGAGCAGTACTTC.

The rearrangement joins TRBV9 to TRBJ2-5; 9 bases line up with TRBD2. V was clipped by 4 bases and J by 0 bases; unmatched bases: 10. Germline V lookup: CDR1 SGDLS, CDR2 YYNGEE. The CDR3 runs 17 residues. CDR3 region: CASSHPRSGGHQETQYF. In DNA form, the CDR3 reads TGTGCCAGCAGCCATCCCCGGAGCGGGGGGCACCAAGAGACCCAGTACTTC.

CDR3 DNA: TGTGCCAGCTCACCGCTAGACGCCAACGAGCAGTACTTC. Protein: CASSPLDANEQYF. The chain uses TRBV18 and TRBJ2-7; D remains unclear. From germline, CDR1 is KGHSH and CDR2 LQKENI. This CDR3 region has 13 residues. V was pared by 3 bases and J by 5 bases, with 11 bases between.

This clone was counted between two and nine times. The chain employs TRBV29-1 and TRBJ2-7, with TRBD1 matching 10 bases. The CDR3 has 17 residues. J gave up 1 base and V 0 bases, and 9 bases lay outside the gene matches. CDR1 is SQVTM and CDR2 is ANQGSEA in the germline V gene. The CDR3 coding sequence is TGCAGCGTTGAAGATCGGGACCGGGACAGGGGTTCCTACGAGCAGTACTTC. Protein product: CSVEDRDRDRGSYEQYF.

The chain is built from TRBV3-1 (or the pseudogene TRBV3-2) and TRBJ2-2; D ambiguous. The CDR3 loop spans 18 amino acids. Germline CDR1 reads LGHDT; CDR2 reads YNNKEL (reference sequence). Trimming removed 0 bases from V and 2 bases from J, with 16 bases in between. Here the CDR3 reads CASSQDPVRTTNTGELFF. Written as DNA, the CDR3 is TGTGCCAGCAGCCAAGATCCTGTAAGGACCACCAACACCGGGGAGCTGTTTTTT.